The clone carrying this TCR beta chain was seen a few times. Each CDR3 protein is one row after TCRdb ran MiXCR on the RT-PCR reads. Of hundreds of thousands of distinct CDR3 sequences in the sample, 11% to 15% were seen once. The CDR3 consists of 15 residues. V gave up 5 bases and J gave up 3 bases; unmatched junction bases: 2. Germline V lookup: CDR1 SGHAT, CDR2 FQNNGV. Sequencing was performed on memory CD4+ T cells from blood. This TCR was sampled from a female donor in good health, serving as a healthy control. J is TRBJ2-3 and V is TRBV11-2; 13 positions agree with TRBD2. The CDR3, as DNA: TGTGCCAGCAGCCCGACTAGCGGGGGGACAGATACGCAGTATTTT. This encodes CASSPTSGGTDTQYF.